The source of this T cell receptor beta chain is a study of Graves' ophthalmopathy and Graves' hyperthyroidism. Overall study context: Ophthalmopathy not arising within 18 months of follow-up defined hyperthyroidism as stable. Study results and limitations: From stable hyperthyroidism, ophthalmopathy was separated by a 13-signature model with 87.88% sensitivity and 80% to 82% specificity. Blood also contained most of the expanded thyroid clonotypes above 0.001 frequency.

For this clonotype: The target antigen is unknown.

The authors amplified TCR beta CDR3 regions from RNA transcripts. An opening RT-PCR round employed HTBI primers and preceded a second-round multiplex PCR. TCRdb ran MiXCR on the multiplex PCR reads and lists one entry per CDR3 protein. The table shows approximately 540,000 distinct CDR3 sequences, with about 40% occurring only once. The authors diagnosed from clinical symptoms, serum thyroxine, TRAb, thyroid ultrasound and orbital computed tomography. Germline CDR1 reads SQVTM; CDR2 reads ANQGSEA. This CDR3 is 13 amino acids long. V lost 7 bases, J lost 0 bases, and 12 bases lay in between. The chain combines TRBV29-1 with TRBJ1-2; maybe TRBD1 (6 bases). This TCR was sampled from an adult man with Graves' hyperthyroidism. The sequencing input was peripheral blood or thyroid tissue (not recorded which). CDR3 sequence (DNA): TGCAGCGGCCGGGACACCCCTAACTATGGCTACACCTTC. Encoded protein: CSGRDTPNYGYTF.